The clone carrying this TCR beta chain turned up a few times. What it recognizes is unknown. The CDR3 totals 13 residues. Germline V gene lookup returns CDR1 KGHSH and CDR2 LQKENI. V lost 3 bases, J lost 8 bases, and 5 bases stayed unmatched. TCRdb itself ran the RT-PCR reads through MiXCR, one entry per CDR3 protein. The profile shows approximately 500,000 distinct CDR3 sequences, 11% to 15% of them singletons. The source of the sample is a study of response to subunit inactivated influenza vaccine. General study findings and limits: Every seasonal influenza vaccination brings in few new T cells, the authors suggested.

This TCR was sampled from a man aged 50-60 years who received an inactivated influenza vaccine. The sequencing used PBMCs from blood, collected 11 to 12 days after vaccination. The V call is TRBV18, the J call TRBJ1-2; 8 nucleotides agree with TRBD1. In nucleotides, the CDR3 is TGTGCCAGCTCACCTGGACAGGGTAGCGGCTACACCTTC. Translating gives CASSPGQGSGYTF.